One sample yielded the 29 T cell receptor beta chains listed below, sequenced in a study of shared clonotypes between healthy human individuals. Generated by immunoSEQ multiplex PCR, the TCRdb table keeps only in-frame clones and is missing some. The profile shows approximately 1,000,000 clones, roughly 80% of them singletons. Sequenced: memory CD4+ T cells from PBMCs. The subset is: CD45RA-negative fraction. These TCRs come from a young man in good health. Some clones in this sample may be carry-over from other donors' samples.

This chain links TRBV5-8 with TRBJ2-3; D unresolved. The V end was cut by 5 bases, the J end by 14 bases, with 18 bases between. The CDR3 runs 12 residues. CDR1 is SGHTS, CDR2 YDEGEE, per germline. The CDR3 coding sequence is TGTGCCAGCAGTTCTCGCGTCGGACCGTGGTATTTT. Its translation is CASSSRVGPWYF.

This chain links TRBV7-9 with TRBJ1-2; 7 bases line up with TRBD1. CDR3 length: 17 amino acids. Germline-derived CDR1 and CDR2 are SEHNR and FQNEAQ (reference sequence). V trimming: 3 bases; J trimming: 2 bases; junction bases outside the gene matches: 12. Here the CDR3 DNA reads TGTGCCAGCAGCTTTTACTCAGGGGGATTCACCAACTATGGCTACACCTTC. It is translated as CASSFYSGGFTNYGYTF.

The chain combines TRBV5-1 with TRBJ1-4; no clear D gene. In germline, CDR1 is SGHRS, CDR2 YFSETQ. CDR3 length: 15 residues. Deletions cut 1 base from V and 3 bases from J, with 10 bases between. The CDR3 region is CASSLSRAANEKLFF. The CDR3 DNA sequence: TGCGCCAGCAGCTTGTCCCGGGCAGCTAATGAAAAACTGTTTTTT.

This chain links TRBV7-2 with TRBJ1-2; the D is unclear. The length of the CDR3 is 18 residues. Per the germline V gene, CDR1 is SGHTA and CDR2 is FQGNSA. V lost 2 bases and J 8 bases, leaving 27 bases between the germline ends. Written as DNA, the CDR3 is TGTGCCAGCAGCTTAAAGGGTGCGGGCTCGCTTGCGACGGTAGGCTACACCTTC. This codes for CASSLKGAGSLATVGYTF.

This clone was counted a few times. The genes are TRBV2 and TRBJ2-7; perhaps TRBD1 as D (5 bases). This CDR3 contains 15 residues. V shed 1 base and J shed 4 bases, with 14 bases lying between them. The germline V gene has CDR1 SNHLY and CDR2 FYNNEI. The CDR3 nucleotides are TGTGCCAGCAGTGAAGATCCCAGGGTTGGGTACGAGCAGTACTTC. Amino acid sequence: CASSEDPRVGYEQYF. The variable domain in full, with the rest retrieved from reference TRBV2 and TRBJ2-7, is EPEVTQTPSHQVTQMGQEVILRCVPISNHLYFYWYRQILGQKVEFLVSFYNNEISEKSEIFDDQFSVERPDGSNFTLKIRSTKLEDSAMYFCASSEDPRVGYEQYFGPGTRLTVT.

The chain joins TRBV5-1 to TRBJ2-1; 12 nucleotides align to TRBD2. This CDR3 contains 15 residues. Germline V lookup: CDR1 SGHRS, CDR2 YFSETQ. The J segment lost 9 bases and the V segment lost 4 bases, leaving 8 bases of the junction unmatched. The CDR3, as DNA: TGCGCCAGCAGCGCGCGACTAGCGGGAGTGGGTGAGCAGTTCTTC. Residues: CASSARLAGVGEQFF.

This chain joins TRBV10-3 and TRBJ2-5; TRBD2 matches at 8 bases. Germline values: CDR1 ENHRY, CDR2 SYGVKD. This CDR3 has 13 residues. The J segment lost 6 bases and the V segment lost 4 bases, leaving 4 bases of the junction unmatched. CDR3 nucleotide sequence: TGTGCCATCAGTGCGTCTAGCGGGCAGACCCAGTACTTC. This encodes CAISASSGQTQYF.

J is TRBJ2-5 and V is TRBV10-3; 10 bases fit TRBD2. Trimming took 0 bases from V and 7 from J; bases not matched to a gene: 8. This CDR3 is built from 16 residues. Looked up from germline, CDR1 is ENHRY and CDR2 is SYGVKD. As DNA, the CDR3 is TGTGCCATCAGTGAGTCGACGGCTAGCGGGAGTGGGACCCAGTACTTC. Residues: CAISESTASGSGTQYF.

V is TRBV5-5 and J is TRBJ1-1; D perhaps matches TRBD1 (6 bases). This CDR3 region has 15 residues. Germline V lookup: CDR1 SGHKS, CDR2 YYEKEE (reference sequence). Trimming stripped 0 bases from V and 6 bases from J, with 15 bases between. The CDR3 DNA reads TGTGCCAGCAGCTTGGCTAGGGGGGCGAGGGCTGAAGCTTTCTTT. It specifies CASSLARGARAEAFF.

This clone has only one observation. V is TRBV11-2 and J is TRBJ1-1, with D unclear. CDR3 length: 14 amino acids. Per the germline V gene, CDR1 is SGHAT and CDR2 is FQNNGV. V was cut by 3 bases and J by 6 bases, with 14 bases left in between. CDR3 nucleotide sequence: TGTGCCAGCAGCTTGGAGGGTTGGGTCCCTGAAGCTTTCTTT. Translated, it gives CASSLEGWVPEAFF.

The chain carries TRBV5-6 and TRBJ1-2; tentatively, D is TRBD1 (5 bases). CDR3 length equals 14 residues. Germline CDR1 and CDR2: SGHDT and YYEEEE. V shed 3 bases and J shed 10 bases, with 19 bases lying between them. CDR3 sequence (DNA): TGTGCCAGCAGCTCCTTTTCGGGGCGTGCTGACTACACCTTC. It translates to CASSSFSGRADYTF.

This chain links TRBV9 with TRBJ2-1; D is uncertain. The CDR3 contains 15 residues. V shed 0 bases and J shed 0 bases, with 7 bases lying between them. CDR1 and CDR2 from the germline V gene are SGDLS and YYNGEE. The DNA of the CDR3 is TGTGCCAGCAGCGTAGATGTAAGCTCCTACAATGAGCAGTTCTTC. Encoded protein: CASSVDVSSYNEQFF.

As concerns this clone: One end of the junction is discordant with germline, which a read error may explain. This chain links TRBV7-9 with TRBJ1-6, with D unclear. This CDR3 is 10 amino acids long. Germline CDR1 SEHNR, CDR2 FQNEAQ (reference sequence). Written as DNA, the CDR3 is TGTGCCAGCAGCGACTGTGCCGGCAGGTTT. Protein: CASSDCAGRF.

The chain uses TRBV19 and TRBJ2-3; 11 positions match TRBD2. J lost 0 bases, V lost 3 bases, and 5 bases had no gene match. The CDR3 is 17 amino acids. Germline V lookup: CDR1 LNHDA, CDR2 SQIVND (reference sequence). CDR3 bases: TGTGCCAGTAGTATCCAGGGACTAGCGGAGAGCACAGATACGCAGTATTTT. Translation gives CASSIQGLAESTDTQYF.

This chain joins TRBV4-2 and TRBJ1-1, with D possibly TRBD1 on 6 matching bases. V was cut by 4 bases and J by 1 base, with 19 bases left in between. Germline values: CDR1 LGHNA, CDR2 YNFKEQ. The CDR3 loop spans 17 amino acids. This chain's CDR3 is CASSRRGGGEGNTEAFF. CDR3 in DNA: TGTGCCAGCAGCCGGAGAGGGGGGGGCGAGGGGAACACTGAAGCTTTCTTT.

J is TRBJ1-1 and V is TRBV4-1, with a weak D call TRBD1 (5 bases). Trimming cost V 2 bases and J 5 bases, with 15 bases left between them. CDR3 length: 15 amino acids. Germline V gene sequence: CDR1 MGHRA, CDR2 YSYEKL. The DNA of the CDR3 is TGCGCCAGCAGCCAACCGACAGTCTTGGGGACTGAAGCTTTCTTT. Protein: CASSQPTVLGTEAFF.

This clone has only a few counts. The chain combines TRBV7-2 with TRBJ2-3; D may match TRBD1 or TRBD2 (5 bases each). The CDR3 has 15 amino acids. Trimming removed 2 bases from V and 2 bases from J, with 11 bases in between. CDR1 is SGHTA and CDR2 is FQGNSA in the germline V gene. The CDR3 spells CASSLFGALTDTQYF. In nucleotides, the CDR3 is TGTGCCAGCAGCTTATTCGGGGCCCTCACAGATACGCAGTATTTT.

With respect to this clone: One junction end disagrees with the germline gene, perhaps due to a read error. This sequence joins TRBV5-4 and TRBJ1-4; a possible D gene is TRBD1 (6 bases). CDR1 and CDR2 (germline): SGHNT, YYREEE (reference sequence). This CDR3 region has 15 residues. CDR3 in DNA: TGTGCCAGCAGCCGCACAGGGACAACAAATGAAAAACTGTTTTTT. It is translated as CASSRTGTTNEKLFF.

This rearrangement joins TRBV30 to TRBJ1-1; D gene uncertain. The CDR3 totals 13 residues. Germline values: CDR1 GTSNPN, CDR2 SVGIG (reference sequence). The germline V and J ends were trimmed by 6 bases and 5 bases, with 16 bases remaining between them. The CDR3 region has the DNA TGTGCCTGTCTGATGATTGGGGTTACTGAAGCTTTCTTT. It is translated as CACLMIGVTEAFF.

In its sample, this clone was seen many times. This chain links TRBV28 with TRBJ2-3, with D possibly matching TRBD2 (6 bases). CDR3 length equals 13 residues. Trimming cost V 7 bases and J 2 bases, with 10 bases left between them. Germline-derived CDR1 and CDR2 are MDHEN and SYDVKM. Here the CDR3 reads CASIGTSTDTQYF. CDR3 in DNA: TGTGCCAGCATTGGGACTTCCACAGATACGCAGTATTTT.

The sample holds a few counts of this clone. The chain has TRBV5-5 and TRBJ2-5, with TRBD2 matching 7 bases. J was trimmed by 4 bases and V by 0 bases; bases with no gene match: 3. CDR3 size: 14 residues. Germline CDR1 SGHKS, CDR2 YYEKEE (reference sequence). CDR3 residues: CASSLEGRGETQYF. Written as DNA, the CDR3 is TGTGCCAGCAGCTTGGAAGGGAGGGGAGAGACCCAGTACTTC.

CDR3 nucleotides: TGTGCCTGGAGCCAAGGGACTAGCGGGTATACAGATACGCAGTATTTT. Encoded protein: CAWSQGTSGYTDTQYF. V and J are TRBV30 and TRBJ2-3, with 12 bases lining up with TRBD2. Germline CDR1 is GTSNPN and CDR2 is SVGIG (reference sequence). The CDR3 length is 16 residues. V dropped 3 bases and J dropped 3; count of bases not matched to a gene: 7.

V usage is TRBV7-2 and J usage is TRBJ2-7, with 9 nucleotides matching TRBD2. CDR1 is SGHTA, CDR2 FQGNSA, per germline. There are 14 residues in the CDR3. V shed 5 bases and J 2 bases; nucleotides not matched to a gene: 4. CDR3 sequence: CASSPVAGAYEQYF. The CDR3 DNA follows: TGTGCCAGCAGCCCAGTAGCGGGAGCCTACGAGCAGTACTTC.

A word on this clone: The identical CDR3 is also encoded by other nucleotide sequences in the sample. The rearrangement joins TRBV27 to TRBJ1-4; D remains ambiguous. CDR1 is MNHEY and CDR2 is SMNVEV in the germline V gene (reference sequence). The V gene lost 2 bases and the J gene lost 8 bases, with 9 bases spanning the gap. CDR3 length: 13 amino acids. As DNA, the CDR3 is TGTGCCAGCAGTTTAAGGGTAGGGGAAAAACTGTTTTTT. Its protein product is CASSLRVGEKLFF.

For the CDR3, the DNA is TGTGCCAGCAGCGTAGGAGGGGCAGGAGGCGGAGGGGATGAGCAGTTCTTC. Amino acid sequence: CASSVGGAGGGGDEQFF. The V and J genes are TRBV9 and TRBJ2-1; the D gene is possibly TRBD2 (6 bases). The ends were cut back, 0 bases at V and 8 bases at J, with 21 bases in the middle. The CDR3 sequence is 17 residues long. Per germline, CDR1 SGDLS and CDR2 YYNGEE.

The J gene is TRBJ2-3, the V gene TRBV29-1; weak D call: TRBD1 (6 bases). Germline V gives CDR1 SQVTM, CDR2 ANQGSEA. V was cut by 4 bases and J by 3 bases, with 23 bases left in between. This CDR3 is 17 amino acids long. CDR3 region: CSVAYYRVLSPTDTQYF. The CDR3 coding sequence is TGCAGCGTTGCCTACTACAGGGTGCTATCACCGACAGATACGCAGTATTTT.

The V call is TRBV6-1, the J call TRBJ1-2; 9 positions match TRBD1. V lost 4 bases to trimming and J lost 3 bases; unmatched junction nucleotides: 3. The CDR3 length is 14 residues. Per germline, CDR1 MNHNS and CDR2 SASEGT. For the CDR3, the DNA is TGTGCCAGCAGTGGGGACAGGGTTTACTATGGCTACACCTTC. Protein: CASSGDRVYYGYTF.

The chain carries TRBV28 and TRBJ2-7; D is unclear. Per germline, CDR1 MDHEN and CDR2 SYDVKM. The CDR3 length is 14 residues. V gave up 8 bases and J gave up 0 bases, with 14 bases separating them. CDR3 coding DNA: TGTGCCAGCGGAATAGCTATTCTCTCCTACGAGCAGTACTTC. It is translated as CASGIAILSYEQYF.

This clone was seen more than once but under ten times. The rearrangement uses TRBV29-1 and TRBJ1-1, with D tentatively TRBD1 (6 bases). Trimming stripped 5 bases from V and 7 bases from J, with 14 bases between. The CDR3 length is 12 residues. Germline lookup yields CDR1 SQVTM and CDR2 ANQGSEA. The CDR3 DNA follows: TGCAGCGTTCCTCAGACAGGCCTTGAAGCTTTCTTT. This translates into CSVPQTGLEAFF. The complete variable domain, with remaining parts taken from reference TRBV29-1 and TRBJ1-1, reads SAVISQKPSRDICQRGTSLTIQCQVDSQVTMMFWYRQQPGQSLTLIATANQGSEATYESGFVIDKFPISRPNLTFSTLTVSNMSPEDSSIYLCSVPQTGLEAFFGQGTRLTVV.